The 31 T cell receptor beta chains below come from one sample, sequenced in a study of blood T cell repertoires in COVID-19. The repertoire was sequenced with immunoSEQ multiplex PCR; TCRdb's copy has only in-frame clones and lacks some. The sample has some 210,000 clones; under 90% are singletons. Material: PBMCs or T cells enriched from blood (not recorded which). Receptor source: a woman in her fifties or sixties with acute COVID-19.

The chain uses TRBV14 and TRBJ2-5; weak D call: TRBD1 (6 bases). This CDR3 has 16 amino acids. CDR1 is SGHDN and CDR2 is FVKESK in the germline V gene. V was pared by 3 bases and J by 1 base, with 15 bases between. As DNA, the CDR3 is TGTGCCAGCAGCCACCCGGACAGCCGCGCCCAAGAGACCCAGTACTTC. Translating gives CASSHPDSRAQETQYF.

The CDR3 region is CASSVGPGNEQFF. CDR3 nucleotide sequence: TGCGCCAGCAGCGTAGGTCCGGGTAATGAGCAGTTCTTC. The J gene is TRBJ2-1, the V gene TRBV5-1; no clear D gene. Trimming removed 4 bases from V and 7 bases from J, with 12 bases in between. Germline CDR1 reads SGHRS; CDR2 reads YFSETQ. The CDR3 runs to 13 residues.

The J gene is TRBJ1-2, the V gene TRBV28; tentatively, D is TRBD1 (6 bases). The CDR3 has 13 amino acids. Trimming took 6 bases from V and 5 from J, leaving 13 bases between them. Germline assignment: CDR1 MDHEN and CDR2 SYDVKM. DNA for the CDR3: TGTGCCAGCAGCTACAGACAGGTTTATGGCTACACCTTC. This codes for CASSYRQVYGYTF.

The V call is TRBV19, the J call TRBJ1-5, with D tentatively TRBD1 (5 bases). CDR3 length: 17 amino acids. The germline gives CDR1 LNHDA, CDR2 SQIVND (reference sequence). Trimming pared 3 bases from V and 3 bases from J, leaving 18 bases between. The CDR3 sequence: CASSIPSGGSSNQPQHF. The CDR3 DNA sequence: TGTGCCAGTAGTATCCCTTCGGGGGGAAGTTCCAATCAGCCCCAGCATTTT. The complete variable domain, with remaining parts taken from reference TRBV19 and TRBJ1-5, reads DGGITQSPKYLFRKEGQNVTLSCEQNLNHDAMYWYRQDPGQGLRLIYYSQIVNDFQKGDIAEGYSVSREKKESFPLTVTSAQKNPTAFYLCASSIPSGGSSNQPQHFGDGTRLSIL.

This chain joins TRBV23-1 and TRBJ1-4; possibly TRBD1 for D (5 bases). TRBV23-1 is placed among ORFs of uncertain function. The CDR3 is made up of 14 amino acids. The V end lost 6 bases, the J end lost 8 bases, and 16 bases lay between the germline ends. CDR3 sequence reads: CASRPGLGNEKLFF. In nucleotides, the CDR3 is TGCGCCAGCAGACCAGGGCTAGGAAACGAAAAACTGTTTTTT.

This clone has only one observation. The chain recombines TRBV9 with TRBJ2-2; possibly TRBD1 for D (6 bases). V shed 2 bases and J shed 1 base, with 12 bases lying between them. CDR1 is SGDLS, CDR2 YYNGEE, per germline. The CDR3 consists of 16 residues. The CDR3 sequence: CASSVFRGLNTGELFF. The CDR3 bases are TGTGCCAGCAGCGTGTTCAGGGGCCTGAACACCGGGGAGCTGTTTTTT.

This chain uses TRBV30 with TRBJ1-3; D is unresolved. The CDR3 sequence is 14 residues long. V gave up 0 bases and J gave up 2 bases, with 8 bases separating them. Germline lookup yields CDR1 GTSNPN and CDR2 SVGIG (reference sequence). The CDR3 DNA sequence: TGTGCCTGGAGTGTTACTGGGCCTGGAAACACCATATATTTT. It codes for CAWSVTGPGNTIYF.

This chain connects TRBV6-5 to TRBJ2-5; 7 nucleotides match TRBD1. Trimming cost V 6 bases and J 7 bases; bases outside gene matches: 5. Germline CDR1 and CDR2: MNHEY and SVGAGI. There are 12 residues in the CDR3. The DNA of the CDR3 is TGTGCCAGCAGATCGACAGGGAGGACCCAGTACTTC. Residues: CASRSTGRTQYF.

V is TRBV9 and J is TRBJ1-1; D not certain. Germline CDR1 is SGDLS and CDR2 is YYNGEE. The CDR3 runs to 14 residues. Trimming pared 6 bases from V and 1 base from J, leaving 13 bases between. DNA of the CDR3: TGTGCCAGCACCGAGGCCCAACCGAACACTGAAGCTTTCTTT. Protein: CASTEAQPNTEAFF. The whole variable domain, remainder taken from reference TRBV9 and TRBJ1-1, is DSGVTQTPKHLITATGQRVTLRCSPRSGDLSVYWYQQSLDQGLQFLIQYYNGEERAKGNILERFSAQQFPDLHSELNLSSLELGDSALYFCASTEAQPNTEAFFGQGTRLTVV.

This chain joins TRBV28 and TRBJ2-4, with 12 bases that match TRBD2. The CDR3 has 23 residues. Trimming took 10 bases from V and 1 from J; bases not matched to a gene: 29. The germline CDR1 and CDR2 sequences are MDHEN and SYDVKM. Written as DNA, the CDR3 is TGTGCCACCACCTCTCAGGGCCTGGGCGGACTAGCGGGGCTTTGGGGGGCCAAAAACATTCAGTACTTC. It translates to CATTSQGLGGLAGLWGAKNIQYF.

The CDR3 spells CASSLASAGWGYTF. CDR3 bases: TGTGCCAGCAGCTTAGCGTCGGCAGGGTGGGGCTACACCTTC. J is TRBJ1-2 and V is TRBV7-9, with D possibly being TRBD1 (5 bases). The germline V gene encodes CDR1 SEHNR and CDR2 FQNEAQ (reference sequence). V dropped 0 bases and J dropped 8 bases, with 13 bases sitting between them. There are 14 residues in the CDR3.

This chain links TRBV7-2 with TRBJ1-1; weak D call: TRBD1 (5 bases). V lost 2 bases and J 5 bases, leaving 9 bases between the germline ends. Per the germline V gene, CDR1 is SGHTA and CDR2 is FQGNSA. CDR3 length: 13 residues. The CDR3 loop reads CASSLQGLTEAFF. For the CDR3, the DNA is TGTGCCAGCAGCTTACAGGGATTGACTGAAGCTTTCTTT.

This clone was seen only a few times. J is TRBJ1-6 and V is TRBV18; tentative D call: TRBD1 (5 bases). CDR1 is KGHSH, CDR2 LQKENI, per germline. The ends were cut back, 2 bases at V and 10 bases at J, with 15 bases in the middle. This CDR3 comprises 15 residues. The CDR3 spells CASSPGAGRSSPLHF. DNA of the CDR3: TGTGCCAGCTCACCAGGGGCAGGCCGCTCGTCACCCCTCCACTTT.

This chain connects TRBV4-3 to TRBJ2-7, with D tentatively TRBD1 (5 bases). This CDR3 comprises 15 residues. Germline CDR1 and CDR2: LGHNA and YSLEER. V was cut by 4 bases and J by 3 bases, with 16 bases left in between. The CDR3 bases are TGCGCCAGCAGCCTCCTCTCTACAGGAGACTACGAGCAGTACTTC. It specifies CASSLLSTGDYEQYF.

CDR3 region: CASSFRQGNRPNYGYTF. The DNA for the CDR3 is TGTGCCAGCAGCTTCCGACAGGGTAATAGACCTAACTATGGCTACACCTTC. This chain connects TRBV7-9 to TRBJ1-2, with TRBD1 matching 7 bases. Losses at the gene ends were 3 bases for V and 0 bases for J; bases not matched to a gene: 10. Per the germline V gene, CDR1 is SEHNR and CDR2 is FQNEAQ (reference sequence). The CDR3 is made up of 17 amino acids.

The V and J genes are TRBV4-3 and TRBJ2-3; TRBD2 aligns across 7 bases. The CDR3 has 17 amino acids. J was trimmed by 4 bases and V by 0 bases; bases with no gene match: 10. Per the germline V gene, CDR1 is LGHNA and CDR2 is YSLEER. This CDR3 is CASSQDLLGEGPDTQYF. CDR3 nucleotide sequence: TGCGCCAGCAGCCAAGATCTCCTGGGGGAGGGTCCAGATACGCAGTATTTT.

The chain employs TRBV7-2 and TRBJ2-1, with D perhaps matching TRBD1 (6 bases). Germline-derived CDR1 and CDR2 are SGHTA and FQGNSA. V gave up 5 bases and J gave up 11 bases, with 13 bases separating them. CDR3 size: 12 residues. CDR3 sequence reads: CASSRDTPKQFF. The CDR3 DNA sequence: TGTGCCAGCAGCCGGGACACTCCAAAGCAGTTCTTC.

This sequence joins TRBV4-3 and TRBJ2-3; maybe TRBD2 (5 bases). Germline V gives CDR1 LGHNA, CDR2 YSLEER. CDR3 size: 14 residues. Trimming left V 5 bases short and J 5 bases short, with 14 bases between. CDR3 DNA: TGCGCCAGCAGCGGAGGTAGAGGTAGAGATACGCAGTATTTT. Amino acid sequence: CASSGGRGRDTQYF.

The V gene is TRBV9, the J gene TRBJ2-2; maybe TRBD2 (5 bases). V was trimmed by 4 bases and J by 3 bases, leaving 19 bases between them. CDR3 size: 17 residues. Germline V lookup: CDR1 SGDLS, CDR2 YYNGEE. The DNA for the CDR3 is TGTGCCAGCAGCCCCCACCCGCGAGGGAAGTACACCGGGGAGCTGTTTTTT. Protein sequence: CASSPHPRGKYTGELFF.

This clone showed up just a few times. This chain uses TRBV6-2 or TRBV6-3 with TRBJ1-1; possible D gene TRBD1, 5 bases. Per the germline V gene, CDR1 is MNHEY and CDR2 is SVGEGT. The CDR3 runs to 15 residues. Trimming pared 3 bases from V and 0 bases from J, leaving 11 bases between. The CDR3 DNA follows: TGTGCCAGCAGTTATAGGGGCCCCATGAACACTGAAGCTTTCTTT. Its protein product is CASSYRGPMNTEAFF.

The rearrangement uses TRBV10-3 and TRBJ2-7, with 11 bases matching TRBD2. The CDR3 spans 14 residues. Germline CDR1 ENHRY, CDR2 SYGVKD. V shed 6 bases, J shed 1 base, and the junction held 2 bases outside the gene matches. DNA for the CDR3: TGTGCCATCAGGACTAGCGGGAATTCCTACGAGCAGTACTTC. It codes for CAIRTSGNSYEQYF.

The chain carries TRBV19 and TRBJ2-1, with 7 nucleotides matching TRBD1. There are 15 residues in the CDR3. The J segment lost 5 bases and the V segment lost 3 bases, leaving 7 bases of the junction unmatched. The V gene's germline CDR1 is LNHDA and CDR2 SQIVND (reference sequence). CDR3 bases: TGTGCCAGTAGTATGGTCGACAGGGAGAACAATGAGCAGTTCTTC. Translating gives CASSMVDRENNEQFF.

This clone has just one count. This chain uses TRBV29-1 with TRBJ1-1; unclear D gene. CDR3 length: 12 amino acids. Looked up from germline, CDR1 is SQVTM and CDR2 is ANQGSEA. V was clipped by 6 bases and J by 1 base, with 9 bases between them. CDR3 region: CSVRIQNTEAFF. CDR3 sequence (DNA): TGCAGCGTGAGGATACAGAACACTGAAGCTTTCTTT.

The rearrangement joins TRBV10-3 to TRBJ2-2; the D gene is possibly TRBD2 (5 bases). V dropped 8 bases and J dropped 2 bases, with 9 bases sitting between them. This CDR3 has 13 amino acids. The germline V gene encodes CDR1 ENHRY and CDR2 SYGVKD. In DNA form, the CDR3 reads TGTGCCATCTCAGCGGACAACACCGGGGAGCTGTTTTTT. It yields the protein CAISADNTGELFF.

There are a few counts of this clone. The chain has TRBV5-4 and TRBJ2-5, with TRBD1 matching 10 bases. The CDR3 totals 15 residues. The J segment lost 5 bases and the V segment lost 5 bases, leaving 9 bases of the junction unmatched. Germline-derived CDR1 and CDR2 are SGHNT and YYREEE (reference sequence). This chain's CDR3 is CASRAGTGDRETQYF. DNA of the CDR3: TGTGCCAGCAGAGCCGGGACAGGGGATCGGGAGACCCAGTACTTC.

The chain is built from TRBV5-1 and TRBJ2-2; 8 bases are shared with TRBD2. V was pared by 3 bases and J by 5 bases, with 6 bases of the junction left unmatched. Per the germline V gene, CDR1 is SGHRS and CDR2 is YFSETQ. The CDR3 is 15 amino acids. CDR3 sequence: CASSYTSGPTGELFF. The CDR3 DNA reads as TGCGCCAGCAGCTATACTAGCGGCCCGACCGGGGAGCTGTTTTTT.

This clone occurred once. This chain connects TRBV14 to TRBJ1-1; D is unclear. Germline V CDR1 and CDR2: SGHDN, FVKESK. The CDR3 is made up of 13 amino acids. Trimming pared 1 base from V and 10 bases from J, leaving 13 bases between. The DNA for the CDR3 is TGTGCCAGCAGCCAAGTTCGAGGGAAAGCAGCTTTCTTT. It yields the protein CASSQVRGKAAFF.

This clone was observed a few times. The V gene is TRBV21-1, the J gene TRBJ1-1; the table's D gene call, TRBD1, was not cross checked with the DNA. TRBV21-1 is noted as a pseudogene. The CDR3 sequence is 14 residues long. The CDR3 loop reads CASSKNRVGTEAFF. The CDR3 coding sequence is TGTGCCAGCAGCAAGAACAGGGTCGGGACTGAAGCTTTCTTT.

The rearrangement joins TRBV7-6 to TRBJ1-4; D might be TRBD1 (5 bases). The V gene's germline CDR1 is SGHVS and CDR2 FNYEAQ. CDR3 length: 15 residues. V shed 1 base and J shed 8 bases, with 14 bases lying between them. In DNA, the CDR3 is TGTGCCAGCAGCTTAGTGGGGGGGGTAAACGAAAAACTGTTTTTT. Translated, it gives CASSLVGGVNEKLFF.

This clone showed up just once. This chain links TRBV28 with TRBJ1-1; 8 bases fit TRBD1. CDR3 length: 14 residues. Trimming took 6 bases from V and 2 from J; bases not matched to a gene: 5. CDR1 is MDHEN, CDR2 SYDVKM, per germline. CDR3 sequence reads: CASRLGQVNTEAFF. For the CDR3, the DNA is TGTGCCAGCAGATTGGGACAGGTTAACACTGAAGCTTTCTTT.

The chain recombines TRBV7-2 with TRBJ2-7; 9 bases match TRBD2. This CDR3 has 17 residues. Germline CDR1 and CDR2: SGHTA and FQGNSA. V trimming: 1 base; J trimming: 0 bases; junction bases outside the gene matches: 7. CDR3 region: CASSLGPAGGTSYEQYF. In DNA form, the CDR3 reads TGTGCCAGCAGCTTAGGTCCAGCGGGAGGAACCTCCTACGAGCAGTACTTC.